A single sample gave rise to the 14 T cell receptor beta chains below, sequenced in a study of cytomegalovirus exposure and HLA in healthy donors. PCR amplification relied on 60 Vbeta primers (plus 13 Jbeta primers). Only in-frame clones appear in the TCRdb table, and some are missing; sequencing was by immunoSEQ multiplex PCR. The sample consists of about 73,000 clones, 65% to 70% of them appearing once. The sequenced sample consisted of PBMCs. The receptors here all came from a woman between 45 and 60 years old in good health and CMV-seropositive.

The chain couples TRBV6-5 to TRBJ2-5; 8 bases match TRBD2. The CDR3 totals 14 residues. V shed 10 bases, J shed 7 bases, and the junction held 14 bases outside the gene matches. Per germline, CDR1 MNHEY and CDR2 SVGAGI. The CDR3 reads CATRPSGGSGTQYF. As DNA, the CDR3 is TGTGCCACCCGACCGAGCGGGGGCTCGGGGACCCAGTACTTC.

This clone was counted between two and nine times. V usage is TRBV6-4 and J usage is TRBJ2-6; 10 positions match TRBD1. In germline, CDR1 is MRHNA, CDR2 SNTAGT. This CDR3 is built from 17 residues. V was pared by 4 bases and J by 3 bases, with 6 bases of the junction left unmatched. CDR3 loop: CASSGDRGESGANVLTF. The CDR3 DNA reads as TGTGCCAGCAGTGGGGACAGGGGAGAGAGTGGGGCCAACGTCCTGACTTTC.

There are a few counts of this clone. This chain links TRBV9 with TRBJ1-6; no clear D gene. The ends were cut back, 4 bases at V and 4 bases at J, with 15 bases in the middle. This CDR3 contains 16 residues. Germline-derived CDR1 and CDR2 are SGDLS and YYNGEE. The CDR3 DNA follows: TGTGCCAGCAGCAACATACCCGCGCGGTATAATTCACCCCTCCACTTT. Its translation: CASSNIPARYNSPLHF.

The V call is TRBV2, the J call TRBJ2-5; the D gene is possibly TRBD2 (5 bases). CDR3 length: 15 amino acids. V was trimmed by 1 base and J by 4 bases, leaving 13 bases between them. Per germline, CDR1 SNHLY and CDR2 FYNNEI. DNA of the CDR3: TGTGCCAGCAGTGAAGGGAACTGGAGGCTAGAGACCCAGTACTTC. Protein sequence: CASSEGNWRLETQYF.

Written as DNA, the CDR3 is TGTGCCAGCAGCACCCAGGTTGCTGAGCAGTTCTTC. As protein: CASSTQVAEQFF. The chain carries TRBV7-2 and TRBJ2-1; D ambiguous. This CDR3 contains 12 residues. The V and J ends lost 5 bases and 9 bases respectively, with 11 bases between them. Germline V CDR1 and CDR2: SGHTA, FQGNSA.

The rearrangement uses TRBV27 and TRBJ1-1, with 8 bases that match TRBD1. J lost 4 bases, V lost 5 bases, and 15 bases had no gene match. Germline V CDR1 and CDR2: MNHEY, SMNVEV (reference sequence). CDR3 size: 17 residues. The CDR3 loop is CASSPPHRGALVTEAFF. In nucleotides, the CDR3 is TGTGCCAGCAGTCCACCTCACAGGGGGGCATTGGTCACTGAAGCTTTCTTT.

A few counts support this clone. The junction and the germline gene differ at one end; a read error may be behind it. The V call is TRBV7-9, the J call TRBJ1-5, with no clear D. CDR1 and CDR2 (germline): SEHNR, FQNEAQ (reference sequence). The CDR3 has 12 amino acids. The CDR3 here is CSSSSRLRPQHF. CDR3 bases: TGTTCCAGCAGCTCAAGACTACGGCCCCAGCATTTT.

This clone occurred a few times. The chain employs TRBV7-3 and TRBJ2-3; 8 nucleotides align to TRBD2. The CDR3 runs to 15 residues. Germline V gene lookup returns CDR1 SGHTA and CDR2 FQGTGA. After removal of 10 bases from V and 4 bases from J, the junction contained 13 bases not matched to a gene. Here the CDR3 DNA reads TGTGCCACCTCCCGGGGGGGCGGGTTGGCAGATACGCAGTATTTT. Amino acids: CATSRGGGLADTQYF.

V and J are TRBV9 and TRBJ2-7, with D possibly TRBD1 on 6 matching bases. The CDR3 has 13 residues. CDR1 SGDLS and CDR2 YYNGEE come from the germline V gene. With 7 bases removed from V and 6 bases from J, the gap between germline ends came to 17 bases. The CDR3 DNA reads TGTGCCAGCGCGCCAGGGGATCGGTTCGAGCAGTACTTC. Amino acids: CASAPGDRFEQYF.

The J gene is TRBJ1-2, the V gene TRBV2; D unclear. The V gene's germline CDR1 is SNHLY and CDR2 FYNNEI. V was shortened by 7 bases and J by 0 bases, with 12 bases between the two germline ends. This CDR3 is 14 amino acids long. DNA for the CDR3: TGTGCCAGCAAGACTTTCGTACCTAACTATGGCTACACCTTC. Protein product: CASKTFVPNYGYTF.

V gene TRBV11-2 combines with J gene TRBJ1-4; D remains unclear. Germline assignment: CDR1 SGHAT and CDR2 FQNNGV. V was cut by 5 bases and J by 7 bases, with 11 bases left in between. The CDR3 extends over 13 amino acids. The CDR3 loop reads CASSDIYSEKLFF. CDR3 DNA: TGTGCCAGCAGCGACATTTATAGTGAAAAACTGTTTTTT.

This clone has more than one count but fewer than ten. The J gene is TRBJ1-2, the V gene TRBV7-9; D unclear. V lost 8 bases and J 4 bases, leaving 17 bases between the germline ends. Germline V gene lookup returns CDR1 SEHNR and CDR2 FQNEAQ (reference sequence). The CDR3 contains 14 residues. The CDR3 loop is CASEVRAASYGYTF. CDR3 sequence (DNA): TGTGCCAGCGAGGTTCGAGCTGCGTCCTATGGCTACACCTTC.

This chain links TRBV5-1 with TRBJ1-4; tentatively, D is TRBD1 (6 bases). The V end lost 4 bases, the J end lost 5 bases, and 15 bases lay between the germline ends. From germline, CDR1 is SGHRS and CDR2 YFSETQ. The CDR3 has 15 residues. CDR3 residues: CASSPSTGLNEKLFF. The CDR3 DNA follows: TGCGCCAGCAGCCCTTCGACAGGACTCAATGAAAAACTGTTTTTT.

The J gene is TRBJ1-1, the V gene TRBV5-1; D perhaps matches TRBD1 (5 bases). V was pared by 2 bases and J by 0 bases, with 11 bases between. Looked up from germline, CDR1 is SGHRS and CDR2 is YFSETQ. The CDR3 is made up of 15 amino acids. CDR3 bases: TGCGCCAGCAGCTTATCGGACATAATGAACACTGAAGCTTTCTTT. Translation gives CASSLSDIMNTEAFF. Full variable domain (remainder filled in from reference TRBV5-1 and TRBJ1-1): KAGVTQTPRYLIKTRGQQVTLSCSPISGHRSVSWYQQTPGQGLQFLFEYFSETQRNKGNFPGRFSGRQFSNSRSEMNVSTLELGDSALYLCASSLSDIMNTEAFFGQGTRLTVV.